This T cell receptor beta chain was identified in a study of blood T cell repertoires in COVID-19. Study-level background: Spain, Italy and the United States supplied samples that represented acute and convalescent COVID-19. T cells, B-cell-depleted T cells, or PBMCs provided the cDNA or gDNA that served as material.

Original methodology: From reference gene primer amplification, estimates of nucleated cell counts were derived. The protocol was immunoSEQ multiplex PCR, while the TCRdb copy is restricted to in-frame clones and leaves out a portion. V and J calls and clone size are as listed in that table; D and trimming were resolved from the DNA. Of about 330,000 clones detected, roughly 83% appear once; the ten largest clones hold around 1.5%. V lost 5 bases and J lost 7, with 8 bases in between. This CDR3 spans 11 amino acids. The chain joins TRBV12-3 or TRBV12-4 to TRBJ2-5; perhaps TRBD2 as D (6 bases). The sequenced sample was peripheral blood. The TCR was taken from a woman in her 50s with acute or convalescent COVID-19. The CDR3: CASSNGGTQYF. CDR3 bases: TGTGCCAGCAGTAACGGGGGGACCCAGTACTTC.